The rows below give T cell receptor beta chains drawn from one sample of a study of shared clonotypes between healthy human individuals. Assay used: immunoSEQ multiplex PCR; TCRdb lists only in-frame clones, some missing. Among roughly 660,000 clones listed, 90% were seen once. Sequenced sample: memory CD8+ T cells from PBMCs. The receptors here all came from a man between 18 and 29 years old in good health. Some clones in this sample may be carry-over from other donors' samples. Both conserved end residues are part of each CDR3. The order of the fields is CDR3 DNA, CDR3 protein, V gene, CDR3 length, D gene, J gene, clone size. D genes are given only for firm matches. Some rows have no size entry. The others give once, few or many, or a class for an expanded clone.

CDR3nt: TGTGCCAGCAGTTACTCCCCGGGGGCTAATGAAAAACTGTTTTTT; CDR3aa: CASSYSPGANEKLFF; v_gene: TRBV6-5; len: 15; d_gene: -; j_gene: TRBJ1-4; abundance: -
CDR3nt: TGTGCCAGCAGCTTATCAACCGGGGGCCCCGGGGAGCTGTTTTTT; CDR3aa: CASSLSTGGPGELFF; v_gene: TRBV7-6; len: 15; d_gene: -; j_gene: TRBJ2-2; abundance: -
CDR3nt: TGTGCCAGCAGCCTCCCCAGGACAGGGACCTACGAGCAGTACTTC; CDR3aa: CASSLPRTGTYEQYF; v_gene: TRBV7-8; len: 15; d_gene: TRBD1; j_gene: TRBJ2-7; abundance: -
CDR3nt: TGTGCCAGCAGCTTATGGGCTAGCGGGGCTCGTGAGGCCAAAAACATTCAGTACTTC; CDR3aa: CASSLWASGAREAKNIQYF; v_gene: TRBV7-9; len: 19; d_gene: TRBD2; j_gene: TRBJ2-4; abundance: -
CDR3nt: TGTGCCAGCTCCCACGGGTTAGGGGCTTTCTTT; CDR3aa: CASSHGLGAFF; v_gene: TRBV6-6; len: 11; d_gene: -; j_gene: TRBJ1-1; abundance: -
CDR3nt: TGTGCCAGCAGCTTAGATCCGGCAGCGACTAGCACAGATACGCAGTATTTT; CDR3aa: CASSLDPAATSTDTQYF; v_gene: TRBV11-3; len: 17; d_gene: -; j_gene: TRBJ2-3; abundance: -
CDR3nt: TGCGCCAGCAGTGAGTCTTATGGGGCAGACATTGGATATGGCTACACCTTC; CDR3aa: CASSESYGADIGYGYTF; v_gene: TRBV10-2; len: 17; d_gene: -; j_gene: TRBJ1-2; abundance: -
CDR3nt: TGTGCCAGCAGTGAACCCCGGGTGAGGGTCACTGAAGCTTTCTTT; CDR3aa: CASSEPRVRVTEAFF; v_gene: TRBV6-1; len: 15; d_gene: -; j_gene: TRBJ1-1; abundance: -
CDR3nt: TGTGCCAGCAGTGAGGGGGACACCTACGAGCAGTACTTC; CDR3aa: CASSEGDTYEQYF; v_gene: TRBV6-4; len: 13; d_gene: -; j_gene: TRBJ2-7; abundance: -
CDR3nt: TGTGCCAGCAGGGAGGCTGGGACTTACGAGCAGTACTTC; CDR3aa: CASREAGTYEQYF; v_gene: TRBV6-1; len: 13; d_gene: -; j_gene: TRBJ2-7; abundance: -
CDR3nt: TGTGCCAGCTCGGGAGGGAATGGCTACACCTTC; CDR3aa: CASSGGNGYTF; v_gene: TRBV27; len: 11; d_gene: -; j_gene: TRBJ1-2; abundance: -
CDR3nt: TGTGCCAGCAGCGGCAGACAGGGGGCGCCTAATGGCTACACCTTC; CDR3aa: CASSGRQGAPNGYTF; v_gene: TRBV7-9; len: 15; d_gene: TRBD1; j_gene: TRBJ1-2; abundance: -
CDR3nt: TGTGCCAGCAGACGCACCGGGGAGCTGTTTTTT; CDR3aa: CASRRTGELFF; v_gene: TRBV7-9; len: 11; d_gene: -; j_gene: TRBJ2-2; abundance: -
CDR3nt: TGTGCCAGCACTCTAGACCAATATGGCTACACCTTC; CDR3aa: CASTLDQYGYTF; v_gene: TRBV6-5; len: 12; d_gene: -; j_gene: TRBJ1-2; abundance: -
CDR3nt: TGTGCCAGCAGCGTTTCTTCGCTGAGCTCCTACGAGCAGTACTTC; CDR3aa: CASSVSSLSSYEQYF; v_gene: TRBV9; len: 15; d_gene: -; j_gene: TRBJ2-7; abundance: -
CDR3nt: TGTGCCAGCAGCTTAGAGTATTATGCGGGAGGGAATGAGCAGTTCTTC; CDR3aa: CASSLEYYAGGNEQFF; v_gene: TRBV7-9; len: 16; d_gene: TRBD2; j_gene: TRBJ2-1; abundance: -
CDR3nt: TGTGCCAGCAGCCGGACTCTGGTGGAGACCCAGTACTTC; CDR3aa: CASSRTLVETQYF; v_gene: TRBV9; len: 13; d_gene: -; j_gene: TRBJ2-5; abundance: -
CDR3nt: TGCGCCAGCAGCCAAGGAACGGGACGCCTGGCCACCTACGAGCAGTACTTC; CDR3aa: CASSQGTGRLATYEQYF; v_gene: TRBV4-1; len: 17; d_gene: -; j_gene: TRBJ2-7; abundance: -
CDR3nt: TGTGCCACCCCGGGGTCGGGAAGGCGGACCTACGAGCAGTACTTC; CDR3aa: CATPGSGRRTYEQYF; v_gene: TRBV27; len: 15; d_gene: -; j_gene: TRBJ2-7; abundance: -
CDR3nt: TGTGCCAGCCATGGGGAGACCGGGGAGCTGTTTTTT; CDR3aa: CASHGETGELFF; v_gene: TRBV6-5; len: 12; d_gene: -; j_gene: TRBJ2-2; abundance: -
CDR3nt: TGTGCCAGCAGTCCCAGACAGGTCCGCCTTGGGTATCAGCCCCAGCATTTT; CDR3aa: CASSPRQVRLGYQPQHF; v_gene: TRBV27; len: 17; d_gene: -; j_gene: TRBJ1-5; abundance: few
CDR3nt: TGCGCCAGCAGGGGACTAGCGAGTGAGCAGTTCTTC; CDR3aa: CASRGLASEQFF; v_gene: TRBV10-2; len: 12; d_gene: TRBD2; j_gene: TRBJ2-1; abundance: once
CDR3nt: TGTGCCACCAGCAGAGAGCTAGCGGGAGCATACAATGAGCAGTTCTTC; CDR3aa: CATSRELAGAYNEQFF; v_gene: TRBV15; len: 16; d_gene: TRBD2; j_gene: TRBJ2-1; abundance: -
CDR3nt: TGTGCCAGTAGTATAATAGGGACAGGGGCCGGGGAGCTGTTTTTT; CDR3aa: CASSIIGTGAGELFF; v_gene: TRBV19; len: 15; d_gene: TRBD1; j_gene: TRBJ2-2; abundance: -
CDR3nt: TGTGCCAGCAGCCCCTCACTCCAGGGGTCTGGTGGCTACACCTTC; CDR3aa: CASSPSLQGSGGYTF; v_gene: TRBV7-9; len: 15; d_gene: -; j_gene: TRBJ1-2; abundance: -
CDR3nt: TGTGCCAGCAGCTTGTCCGTTAGAGGGCGACGGCAGTACTTC; CDR3aa: CASSLSVRGRRQYF; v_gene: TRBV5-6; len: 14; d_gene: -; j_gene: TRBJ2-7; abundance: -
CDR3nt: TGTGCCAGCAGCTTGGTCCAGAACACCGGGGAGCTGTTTTTT; CDR3aa: CASSLVQNTGELFF; v_gene: TRBV5-6; len: 14; d_gene: -; j_gene: TRBJ2-2; abundance: -
CDR3nt: TGTGCCAGCAGAGAAGACAGTAGCTCCTACGAGCAGTACTTC; CDR3aa: CASREDSSSYEQYF; v_gene: TRBV2; len: 14; d_gene: -; j_gene: TRBJ2-7; abundance: -
CDR3nt: TGTGCCAGTAGTATTTTAGAGAAGCCGATAGCCAAAAACATTCAGTACTTC; CDR3aa: CASSILEKPIAKNIQYF; v_gene: TRBV19; len: 17; d_gene: -; j_gene: TRBJ2-4; abundance: -
CDR3nt: TGCGCCAGCAGCCAAGACGGCCTCGGCGCGGATTCGAACACCGGGGAGCTGTTTTTT; CDR3aa: CASSQDGLGADSNTGELFF; v_gene: TRBV4-3; len: 19; d_gene: -; j_gene: TRBJ2-2; abundance: -
CDR3nt: TGCGCCAGCAGCCAAGAATCGCTAGCGGGAGCTCGCAATGAGCAGTTCTTC; CDR3aa: CASSQESLAGARNEQFF; v_gene: TRBV4-3; len: 17; d_gene: TRBD2; j_gene: TRBJ2-1; abundance: -
CDR3nt: TGTGCCAGTAGTACCTTTCCGGACAGGGGCTACACTGAAGCTTTCTTT; CDR3aa: CASSTFPDRGYTEAFF; v_gene: TRBV19; len: 16; d_gene: TRBD1; j_gene: TRBJ1-1; abundance: -
CDR3nt: TGTGCCAGCAGTTATCGACAGGACTACGAGCAGTACTTC; CDR3aa: CASSYRQDYEQYF; v_gene: TRBV28; len: 13; d_gene: -; j_gene: TRBJ2-7; abundance: -
CDR3nt: TGTGCCAGTAGGAGCGAGACATACATGAACACTGAAGCTTTCTTT; CDR3aa: CASRSETYMNTEAFF; v_gene: TRBV19; len: 15; d_gene: -; j_gene: TRBJ1-1; abundance: few
CDR3nt: TGTGCCAGCAGCTTAGCCGATTCGGCGGGCAGGGCTGGCGGCGAGCAGTACTTC; CDR3aa: CASSLADSAGRAGGEQYF; v_gene: TRBV7-9; len: 18; d_gene: -; j_gene: TRBJ2-7; abundance: -
CDR3nt: TGTGCCAGCAGCTTAGGGGGATATACAGGGGAGTCTGGAAACACCATATATTTT; CDR3aa: CASSLGGYTGESGNTIYF; v_gene: TRBV5-4; len: 18; d_gene: TRBD1; j_gene: TRBJ1-3; abundance: -
CDR3nt: TGTGCCAGCAGCCTAGCGGGAGGCCGCAGAGGTGAGCAGTTCTTC; CDR3aa: CASSLAGGRRGEQFF; v_gene: TRBV6-5; len: 15; d_gene: TRBD2; j_gene: TRBJ2-1; abundance: -
CDR3nt: TGTGCCAGCAGCGCTAATGGCTTCAATCAGCCCCAGCATTTT; CDR3aa: CASSANGFNQPQHF; v_gene: TRBV7-2; len: 14; d_gene: -; j_gene: TRBJ1-5; abundance: -
CDR3nt: TGTGCCATCCGGGGTCAAGGGGGAATGGGCTACACCTTC; CDR3aa: CAIRGQGGMGYTF; v_gene: TRBV10-3; len: 13; d_gene: -; j_gene: TRBJ1-2; abundance: -
CDR3nt: TGTGCCAGTAGTACAGTCTTCACAGGGGTGAACACTGAAGCTTTCTTT; CDR3aa: CASSTVFTGVNTEAFF; v_gene: TRBV19; len: 16; d_gene: TRBD1; j_gene: TRBJ1-1; abundance: -
CDR3nt: TGCGCCAGCAGCCAAGGGCGGGGGGGATTCTACGAGCAGTACTTC; CDR3aa: CASSQGRGGFYEQYF; v_gene: TRBV4-1; len: 15; d_gene: TRBD2; j_gene: TRBJ2-7; abundance: -
CDR3nt: TGCGCCAGCAGCCAAGCAGGGGCGCTAGCGGGAACCTACAATGAGCAGTTCTTC; CDR3aa: CASSQAGALAGTYNEQFF; v_gene: TRBV4-1; len: 18; d_gene: TRBD2; j_gene: TRBJ2-1; abundance: -
CDR3nt: TGTGCCAGCAGCTTAGCGGGAGGGCTCGGTGAGCAGTTCTTC; CDR3aa: CASSLAGGLGEQFF; v_gene: TRBV11-2; len: 14; d_gene: TRBD2; j_gene: TRBJ2-1; abundance: -
CDR3nt: TGTGCCAGCAGACTAGCGGGATTATACGAGCAGTACTTC; CDR3aa: CASRLAGLYEQYF; v_gene: TRBV27; len: 13; d_gene: TRBD2; j_gene: TRBJ2-7; abundance: -
CDR3nt: TGTGCCTGGAGTGCCTCATTCACGCAGTATTTT; CDR3aa: CAWSASFTQYF; v_gene: TRBV30; len: 11; d_gene: -; j_gene: TRBJ2-3; abundance: -
CDR3nt: TGTGCCAGCAGTTCGTCCGGGATTTTCCGCCAGCCCCAGCATTTT; CDR3aa: CASSSSGIFRQPQHF; v_gene: TRBV27; len: 15; d_gene: -; j_gene: TRBJ1-5; abundance: -